Detailed here is one T cell receptor (beta chain). Its specificity is unknown. Some clones are missing from TCRdb's copy, which holds only in-frame ones; the method was immunoSEQ multiplex PCR. Here the sample spans 110,000 to 150,000 clones, 85% to 90% being singletons. The entry originates in a study of T cell responses to AZD1222 COVID-19 vaccine. Background on the study: Pooling covered second doses at about 4 or about 12 weeks. Whole-study findings and limits: CD4 TCRs linked to vaccination spanned spike, dominating at 160-218 and 743-854. An increase in Spike-specific TCR breadth and depth was observed after two AZD1222 doses. Clonal diversity may have been underestimated in mostly white British donors.

CDR1 and CDR2 from the germline V gene are SGHRS and YFSETQ. This CDR3 comprises 15 residues. The ends were cut back, 5 bases at V and 5 bases at J, with 19 bases in the middle. This TCR was recovered from an adult in good health. The rearrangement joins TRBV5-1 to TRBJ1-2, with D tentatively TRBD1 (5 bases). The sample here was peripheral blood, taken on day 0 of AZD1222 vaccination. CDR3 residues: CASSLGGRGEYGYTF. The CDR3 bases are TGCGCCAGCAGTCTGGGTGGAAGGGGTGAATATGGCTACACCTTC.